This note documents a single T cell receptor beta chain sequence. CDR1 is PRHDT, CDR2 FYEKMQ, per germline (reference sequence). Trimming stripped 0 bases from V and 5 bases from J, with 10 bases between. This CDR3 region has 14 residues. This sample was taken from a study of control samples from healthy donors and cancer patients. The assay was immunoSEQ multiplex PCR, and TCRdb's table has in-frame clones only and misses some. The data contain approximately 140,000 clones, roughly nine tenths of them singletons. The chain recombines TRBV13 with TRBJ1-2, with a possible D match to TRBD1 (6 bases). Sample: blood. The source is a man aged 18 to 30 in good health. In nucleotides, the CDR3 is TGTGCCAGCAGCTTAGGGACAGGACTATATGGCTACACCTTC. Residues: CASSLGTGLYGYTF.